This T cell receptor (beta chain) was documented in a study of control samples from healthy donors and cancer patients. CDR1 and CDR2 (germline): MNHEY, SMNVEV (reference sequence). Germline trimming cut 8 bases from V and 4 bases from J; bases unmatched to any gene: 11. The CDR3 runs 15 residues. Generated by immunoSEQ multiplex PCR, the TCRdb table keeps only in-frame clones and is missing some. The table has 150,000 to 200,000 clones, around 90% seen once. The gene calls are TRBV27 and TRBJ2-1; 7 bases are shared with TRBD1. The material sequenced was blood. The source is a man aged 25-45 years in good health. CDR3 sequence (DNA): TGTGCCAGCGGCCCGGACAGGCTATTATACAATGAGCAGTTCTTC. Residues: CASGPDRLLYNEQFF.